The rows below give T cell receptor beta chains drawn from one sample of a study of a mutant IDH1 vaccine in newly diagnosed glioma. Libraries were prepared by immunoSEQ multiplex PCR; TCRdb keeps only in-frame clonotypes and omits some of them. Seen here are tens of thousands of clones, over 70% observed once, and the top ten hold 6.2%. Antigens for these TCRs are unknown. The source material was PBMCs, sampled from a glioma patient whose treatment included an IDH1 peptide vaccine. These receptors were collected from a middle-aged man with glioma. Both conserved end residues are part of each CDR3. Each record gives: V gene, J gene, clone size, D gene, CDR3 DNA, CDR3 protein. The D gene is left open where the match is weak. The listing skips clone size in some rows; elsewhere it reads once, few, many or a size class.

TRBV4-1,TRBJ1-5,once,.,TGCGCCAGCAGCCTCGAGGGGGGCAATCAGCCCCAGCATTTT,CASSLEGGNQPQHF
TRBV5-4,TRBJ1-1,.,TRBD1,TGTGCCAGCAGCTCCTTTCAACAGGGGGAAGCTTTCTTT,CASSSFQQGEAFF
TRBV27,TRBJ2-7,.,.,TGTGCCAGCAGTTTAGGAAGGAGGGGTAGCGGTTTCGACGAGCAGTACTTC,CASSLGRRGSGFDEQYF
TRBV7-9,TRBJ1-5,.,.,TGTGCCAGCAGCCCCGAAGGTGGTCAGCCCCAGCATTTT,CASSPEGGQPQHF
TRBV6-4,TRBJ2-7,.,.,TGTGCCAGCAGTGGGGGTTATAGGGCCATTCCCCTCGAGCAGTACTTC,CASSGGYRAIPLEQYF
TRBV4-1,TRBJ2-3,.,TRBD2,TGCGCCAGCAGCCAAAGCCGGGGCGGGGGGCCCACAGATACGCAGTATTTT,CASSQSRGGGPTDTQYF
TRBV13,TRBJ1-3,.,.,TGTGCCAGCAGCCGCGGAAAGGGCTCTGGAAACACCATATATTTT,CASSRGKGSGNTIYF
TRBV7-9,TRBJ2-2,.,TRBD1,TGTGCCAGCAGCTTGGACAGGGGGAAGAACACCGGGGAGCTGTTTTTT,CASSLDRGKNTGELFF
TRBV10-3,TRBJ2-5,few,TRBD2,TGTGCCATCAGTGAGGGACTAGCGGGGGGGGAGGAGACCCAGTACTTC,CAISEGLAGGEETQYF
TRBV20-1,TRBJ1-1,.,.,TGCAGTGCTGTTGGTGGAACTGAAGCTTTCTTT,CSAVGGTEAFF
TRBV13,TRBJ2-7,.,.,TGTGCCAGCAGCTTAGGTCCAGCCGCCTACGAGCAGTACTTC,CASSLGPAAYEQYF
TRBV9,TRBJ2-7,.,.,TGTGCCAGCAGCGTAGGGGGAATATCTAGCGAGCAGTACTTC,CASSVGGISSEQYF
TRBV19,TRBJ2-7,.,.,TGTGCCAGTAGTTCACGACTTGGCTACGAGCAGTACTTC,CASSSRLGYEQYF
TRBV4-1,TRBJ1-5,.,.,TGCGCCAGCAGCCAAGATCGGCAGGGTGGACAGCCCCAGCATTTT,CASSQDRQGGQPQHF
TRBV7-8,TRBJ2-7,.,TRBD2,TGTGCCAGCAGCGGGGGGGATCGGACGGGACCCTACGAGCAGTACTTC,CASSGGDRTGPYEQYF
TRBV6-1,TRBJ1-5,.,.,TGTGCCAGCAGTGAAAATTCGCCCCAGCATTTT,CASSENSPQHF
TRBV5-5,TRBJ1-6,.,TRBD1,TGTGCCAGCAGCAGGACAGGAGAATATAATTCACCCCTCCACTTT,CASSRTGEYNSPLHF